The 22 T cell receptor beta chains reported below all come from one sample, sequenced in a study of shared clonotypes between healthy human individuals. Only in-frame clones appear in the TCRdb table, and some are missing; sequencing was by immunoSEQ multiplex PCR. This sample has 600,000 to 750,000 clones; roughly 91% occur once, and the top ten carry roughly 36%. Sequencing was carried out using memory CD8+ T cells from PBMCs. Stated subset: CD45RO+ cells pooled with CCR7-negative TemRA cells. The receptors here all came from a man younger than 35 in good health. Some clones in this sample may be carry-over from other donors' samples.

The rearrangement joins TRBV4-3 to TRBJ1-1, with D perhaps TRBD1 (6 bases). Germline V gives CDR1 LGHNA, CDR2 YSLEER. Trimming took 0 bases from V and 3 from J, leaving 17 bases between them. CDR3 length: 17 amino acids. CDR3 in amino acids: CASSQDLSGQYYTEAFF. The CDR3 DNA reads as TGCGCCAGCAGCCAAGATCTGTCAGGACAGTACTACACTGAAGCTTTCTTT.

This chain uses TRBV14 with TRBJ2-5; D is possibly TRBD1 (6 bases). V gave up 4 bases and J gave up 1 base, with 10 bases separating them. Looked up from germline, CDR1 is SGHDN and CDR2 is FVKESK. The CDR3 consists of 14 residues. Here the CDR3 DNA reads TGTGCCAGCAGCCGCTGGGACACCCAAGAGACCCAGTACTTC. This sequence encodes CASSRWDTQETQYF.

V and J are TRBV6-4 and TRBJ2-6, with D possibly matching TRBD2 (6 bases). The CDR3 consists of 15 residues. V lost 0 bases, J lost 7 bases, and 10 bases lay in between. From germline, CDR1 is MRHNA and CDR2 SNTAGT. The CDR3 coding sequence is TGTGCCAGCAGTGACTCAGGGGCGGGAGCCAACGTCCTGACTTTC. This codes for CASSDSGAGANVLTF.

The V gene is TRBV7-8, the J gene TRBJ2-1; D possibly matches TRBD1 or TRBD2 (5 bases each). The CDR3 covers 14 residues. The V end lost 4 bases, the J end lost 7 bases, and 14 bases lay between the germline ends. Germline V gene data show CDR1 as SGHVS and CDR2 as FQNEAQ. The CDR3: CASSSGSGLNEQFF. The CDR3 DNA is TGTGCCAGCAGCTCAGGGAGTGGGCTTAATGAGCAGTTCTTC.

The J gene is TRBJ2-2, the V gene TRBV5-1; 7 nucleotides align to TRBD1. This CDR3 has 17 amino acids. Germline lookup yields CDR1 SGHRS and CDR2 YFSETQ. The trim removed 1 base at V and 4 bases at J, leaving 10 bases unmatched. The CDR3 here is CASSLLNIQGITGELFF. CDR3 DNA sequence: TGCGCCAGCAGCTTGCTAAATATACAGGGGATCACCGGGGAGCTGTTTTTT.

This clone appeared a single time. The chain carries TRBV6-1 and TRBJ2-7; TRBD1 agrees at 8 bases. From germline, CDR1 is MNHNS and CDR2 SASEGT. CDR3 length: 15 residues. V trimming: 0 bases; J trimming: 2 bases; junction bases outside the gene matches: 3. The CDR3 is CASSEATGGPYEQYF. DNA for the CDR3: TGTGCCAGCAGTGAAGCTACAGGGGGGCCCTACGAGCAGTACTTC.

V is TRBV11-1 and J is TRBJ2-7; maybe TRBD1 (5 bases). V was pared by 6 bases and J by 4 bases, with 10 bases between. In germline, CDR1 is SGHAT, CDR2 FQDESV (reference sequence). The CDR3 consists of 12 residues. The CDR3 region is CASRWGAYEQYF. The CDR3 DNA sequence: TGTGCCAGCAGATGGGGCGCTTACGAGCAGTACTTC.

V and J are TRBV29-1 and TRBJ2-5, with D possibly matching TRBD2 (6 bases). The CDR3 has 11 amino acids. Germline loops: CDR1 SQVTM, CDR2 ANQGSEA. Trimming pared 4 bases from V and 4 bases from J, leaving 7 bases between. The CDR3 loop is CSVVGGETQYF. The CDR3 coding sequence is TGCAGCGTTGTGGGGGGAGAGACCCAGTACTTC.

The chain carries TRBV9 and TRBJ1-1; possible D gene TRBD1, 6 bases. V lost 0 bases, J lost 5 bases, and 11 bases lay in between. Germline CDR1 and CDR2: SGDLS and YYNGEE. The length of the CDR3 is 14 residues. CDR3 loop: CASSVVEGETEAFF. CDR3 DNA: TGTGCCAGCAGCGTAGTCGAGGGGGAAACTGAAGCTTTCTTT.

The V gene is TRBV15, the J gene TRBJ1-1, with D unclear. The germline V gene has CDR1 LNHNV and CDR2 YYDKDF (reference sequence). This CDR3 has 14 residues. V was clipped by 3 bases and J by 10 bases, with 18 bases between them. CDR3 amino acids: CATSSPYPRQAAFF. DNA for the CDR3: TGTGCCACCAGCAGCCCCTACCCTCGGCAGGCAGCTTTCTTT. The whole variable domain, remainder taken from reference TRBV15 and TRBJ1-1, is DAMVIQNPRYQVTQFGKPVTLSCSQTLNHNVMYWYQQKSSQAPKLLFHYYDKDFNNEADTPDNFQSRRPNTSFCFLDIRSPGLGDTAMYLCATSSPYPRQAAFFGQGTRLTVV.

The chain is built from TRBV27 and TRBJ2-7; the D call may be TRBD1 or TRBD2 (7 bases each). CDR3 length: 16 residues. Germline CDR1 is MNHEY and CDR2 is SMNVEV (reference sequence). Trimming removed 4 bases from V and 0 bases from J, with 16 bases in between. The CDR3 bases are TGTGCCAGCAGTTGGGGGGGGACAGTTAGCTCCTACGAGCAGTACTTC. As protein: CASSWGGTVSSYEQYF.

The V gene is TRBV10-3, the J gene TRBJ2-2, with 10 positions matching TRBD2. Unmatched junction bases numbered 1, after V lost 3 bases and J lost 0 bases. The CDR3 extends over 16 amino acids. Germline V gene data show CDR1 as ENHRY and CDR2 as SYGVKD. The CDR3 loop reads CAISDLAGANTGELFF. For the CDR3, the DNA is TGTGCCATCAGTGACCTAGCGGGAGCGAACACCGGGGAGCTGTTTTTT.

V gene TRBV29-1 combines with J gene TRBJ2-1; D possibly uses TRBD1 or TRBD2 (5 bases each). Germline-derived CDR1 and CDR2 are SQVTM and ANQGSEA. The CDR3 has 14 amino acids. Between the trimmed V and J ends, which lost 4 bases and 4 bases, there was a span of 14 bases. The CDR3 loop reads CSVVEGSGYNEQFF. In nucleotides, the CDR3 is TGCAGCGTTGTTGAGGGGTCAGGATACAATGAGCAGTTCTTC.

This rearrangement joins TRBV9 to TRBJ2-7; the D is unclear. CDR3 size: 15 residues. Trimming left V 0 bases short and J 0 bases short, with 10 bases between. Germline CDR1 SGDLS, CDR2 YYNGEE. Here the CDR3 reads CASSVEANPSYEQYF. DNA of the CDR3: TGTGCCAGCAGCGTAGAGGCAAACCCCTCCTACGAGCAGTACTTC.

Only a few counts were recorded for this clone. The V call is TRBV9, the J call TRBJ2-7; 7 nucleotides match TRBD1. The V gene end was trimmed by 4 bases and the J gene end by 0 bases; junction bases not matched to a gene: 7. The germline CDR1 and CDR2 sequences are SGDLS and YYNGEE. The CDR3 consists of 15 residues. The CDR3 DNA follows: TGTGCCAGCAGCTTCACTTGGGACAGCTCCTACGAGCAGTACTTC. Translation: CASSFTWDSSYEQYF.

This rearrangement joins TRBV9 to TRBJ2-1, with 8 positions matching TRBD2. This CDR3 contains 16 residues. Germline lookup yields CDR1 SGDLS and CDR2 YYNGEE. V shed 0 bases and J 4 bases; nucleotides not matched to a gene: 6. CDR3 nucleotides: TGTGCCAGCAGCGTAGCTGATAGCGGGGCATACAATGAGCAGTTCTTC. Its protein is CASSVADSGAYNEQFF.

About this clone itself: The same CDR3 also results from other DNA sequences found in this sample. For the CDR3, the DNA is TGTGCCAGCAGCTTAACCCCCTACGAGCAGTACTTC. Encoded protein: CASSLTPYEQYF. The chain combines TRBV5-6 with TRBJ2-7; D unresolved. The length of the CDR3 is 12 residues. Germline V CDR1 and CDR2: SGHDT, YYEEEE. The ends were cut back, 2 bases at V and 2 bases at J, with 5 bases in the middle.

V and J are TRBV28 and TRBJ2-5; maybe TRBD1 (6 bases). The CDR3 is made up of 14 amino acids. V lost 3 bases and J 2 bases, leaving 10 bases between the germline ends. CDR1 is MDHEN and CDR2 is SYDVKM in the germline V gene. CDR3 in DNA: TGTGCCAGCAGTTTGATCAGGGGTCAAGAGACCCAGTACTTC. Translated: CASSLIRGQETQYF. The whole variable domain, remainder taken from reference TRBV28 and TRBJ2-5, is DVKVTQSSRYLVKRTGEKVFLECVQDMDHENMFWYRQDPGLGLRLIYFSYDVKMKEKGDIPEGYSVSREKKERFSLILESASTNQTSMYLCASSLIRGQETQYFGPGTRLLVL.

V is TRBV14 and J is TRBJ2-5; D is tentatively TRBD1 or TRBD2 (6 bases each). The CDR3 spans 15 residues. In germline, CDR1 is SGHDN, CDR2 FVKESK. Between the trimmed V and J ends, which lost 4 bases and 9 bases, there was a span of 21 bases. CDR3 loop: CASSLTRLGGEPQYF. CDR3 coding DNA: TGTGCCAGCAGCCTGACCCGGCTGGGGGGCGAGCCCCAGTACTTC.

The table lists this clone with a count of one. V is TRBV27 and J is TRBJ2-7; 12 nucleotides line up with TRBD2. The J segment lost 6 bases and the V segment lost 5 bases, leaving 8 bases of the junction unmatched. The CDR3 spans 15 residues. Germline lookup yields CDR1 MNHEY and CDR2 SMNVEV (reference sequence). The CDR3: CASSPWTSGISEQYF. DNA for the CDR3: TGTGCCAGCAGTCCATGGACTAGCGGGATATCCGAGCAGTACTTC.

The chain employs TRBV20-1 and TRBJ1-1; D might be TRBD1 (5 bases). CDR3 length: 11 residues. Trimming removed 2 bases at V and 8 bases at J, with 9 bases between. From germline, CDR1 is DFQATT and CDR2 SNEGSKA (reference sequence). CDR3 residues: CSARPNREAFF. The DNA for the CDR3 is TGCAGTGCTAGACCAAACAGGGAAGCTTTCTTT.

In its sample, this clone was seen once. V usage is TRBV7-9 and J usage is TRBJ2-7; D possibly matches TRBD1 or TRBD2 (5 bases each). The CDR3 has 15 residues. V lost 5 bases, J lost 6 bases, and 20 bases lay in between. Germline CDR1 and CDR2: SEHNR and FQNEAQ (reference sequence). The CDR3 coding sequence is TGTGCCAGCAGCCCCGAACGGGACGGCTGGATCGAGCAGTACTTC. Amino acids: CASSPERDGWIEQYF.